These 29 T cell receptor beta chains were all obtained from the same sample, sequenced in a study of T-cell memory formation after mild COVID-19. One entry per CDR3 protein results from TCRdb running MiXCR on the 5' RACE reads. The data contain hundreds of thousands of distinct CDR3 sequences, roughly a fifth of them seen just once; the ten biggest clones take up roughly 9.1%. Specimen: PBMCs or a T cell subset sorted from them (not recorded which). These receptors were collected from an adult woman who had mild COVID-19 (a few samples of this study predate the infection). Cell type and time point are not known.

The chain uses TRBV30 and TRBJ2-2, with TRBD2 identical over 13 bases. Germline V gene data show CDR1 as GTSNPN and CDR2 as SVGIG (reference sequence). The CDR3 has 17 amino acids. Unmatched junction bases numbered 8, after V lost 3 bases and J lost 4 bases. DNA of the CDR3: TGTGCCTGGAGGCCAACTAGCGGGAGGGGCATCACCGGGGAGCTGTTTTTT. It encodes CAWRPTSGRGITGELFF.

The chain recombines TRBV4-3 with TRBJ2-3, with D possibly TRBD2 on 6 matching bases. Trimming took 2 bases from V and 0 from J, leaving 9 bases between them. Germline values: CDR1 LGHNA, CDR2 YSLEER. This CDR3 region has 15 residues. This CDR3 is CASSQRDSSTDTQYF. The CDR3 bases are TGCGCCAGCAGCCAACGGGACTCTAGCACAGATACGCAGTATTTT.

The chain carries TRBV18 and TRBJ2-7; 7 nucleotides line up with TRBD1. The CDR3 is 15 amino acids. The germline V gene has CDR1 KGHSH and CDR2 LQKENI. The ends lost 2 bases at V and 3 bases at J; junction bases unmatched: 7. This CDR3 is CASSPRQGSGYEQYF. CDR3 nucleotide sequence: TGTGCCAGCTCACCAAGACAGGGTTCTGGCTACGAGCAGTACTTC.

The chain links TRBV6-5 to TRBJ2-7; TRBD1 aligns across 8 bases. Trimming took 4 bases from V and 2 from J; bases not matched to a gene: 7. CDR1 is MNHEY, CDR2 SVGAGI, per germline. CDR3 length equals 15 residues. The CDR3 loop reads CASSFGQGSTYEQYF. The CDR3 DNA sequence: TGTGCCAGCAGTTTCGGACAGGGATCTACCTACGAGCAGTACTTC.

This clonotype was recorded many times. This chain joins TRBV24-1 and TRBJ1-5; maybe TRBD1 (6 bases). Looked up from germline, CDR1 is KGHDR and CDR2 is SFDVKD. The CDR3 length is 16 residues. Trimming stripped 3 bases from V and 3 bases from J, with 14 bases between. The CDR3 region is CATSDHKQGHNQPQHF. CDR3 in DNA: TGTGCCACCAGTGATCACAAACAGGGCCACAATCAGCCCCAGCATTTT.

Only a few counts were recorded for this clonotype. The V and J genes are TRBV6-5 and TRBJ1-1; D gene unclear. CDR3 length: 16 amino acids. CDR1 is MNHEY, CDR2 SVGAGI, per germline. The V end lost 6 bases, the J end lost 4 bases, and 21 bases lay between the germline ends. This chain's CDR3 is CASSPRTGLVSTEAFF. The CDR3 bases are TGTGCCAGCAGCCCCCGTACGGGGTTAGTTAGCACTGAAGCTTTCTTT.

This chain connects TRBV7-3 to TRBJ2-1, with a tentative D call TRBD2 (5 bases). Germline V lookup: CDR1 SGHTA, CDR2 FQGTGA. Trimming left V 5 bases short and J 7 bases short, with 15 bases between. The CDR3 loop spans 14 amino acids. CDR3 DNA: TGTGCCAGCAGCCCCCCCAGCGGAGCTAATGAGCAGTTCTTC. Its protein is CASSPPSGANEQFF.

Ten or more counts support this clonotype. V and J are TRBV5-6 and TRBJ2-1, with unresolved D. The germline V gene has CDR1 SGHDT and CDR2 YYEEEE. The CDR3 extends over 12 amino acids. The V end lost 3 bases, the J end lost 9 bases, and 10 bases lay between the germline ends. The CDR3 region has the DNA TGTGCCAGCAGCTGGGGAAGAGGTGAGCAGTTCTTC. It translates to CASSWGRGEQFF.

The chain links TRBV30 to TRBJ1-1; D not certain. Trimming cost V 3 bases and J 5 bases, with 13 bases left between them. CDR1 and CDR2 (germline): GTSNPN, SVGIG (reference sequence). CDR3 length: 13 amino acids. The CDR3 nucleotides read TGTGCCTGGAGCCTAGGGAGGTTTACTGAAGCTTTCTTT. Amino acid sequence: CAWSLGRFTEAFF.

This clonotype turned up a few times. This chain uses TRBV15 with TRBJ2-3; D is unclear. The V end was cut by 1 base, the J end by 5 bases, with 4 bases between. The CDR3 consists of 12 residues. The germline CDR1 and CDR2 sequences are LNHNV and YYDKDF (reference sequence). This CDR3 reads CATSRAVDTQYF. CDR3 DNA sequence: TGTGCCACCAGCAGAGCGGTAGATACGCAGTATTTT.

The chain links TRBV2 to TRBJ1-5; tentative D call: TRBD1 (6 bases). Germline CDR1 reads SNHLY; CDR2 reads FYNNEI. This CDR3 has 14 amino acids. Deletions cut 6 bases from V and 3 bases from J, with 12 bases between. The DNA of the CDR3 is TGTGCCAGCAGGATGGACAGTAACAATCAGCCCCAGCATTTT. Protein product: CASRMDSNNQPQHF.

This clonotype has only a few counts. The J gene is TRBJ2-1, the V gene TRBV7-6; 7 bases are a match to TRBD2. V dropped 4 bases and J dropped 7; count of bases not matched to a gene: 4. CDR1 is SGHVS, CDR2 FNYEAQ, per germline. This CDR3 region has 13 residues. The chain's CDR3 is CASSSVGGNEQFF. CDR3 in DNA: TGTGCCAGCAGCTCCGTGGGAGGGAATGAGCAGTTCTTC.

Remarks on this clonotype: The junction differs from germline at one of its ends, possibly a read error. This chain links TRBV15 with TRBJ2-2; D remains ambiguous. CDR3 length equals 17 residues. Germline V CDR1 and CDR2: LNHNV, YYDKDF (reference sequence). The CDR3 is CATSRDFQNSNPGELFF. The CDR3 DNA reads as TGTGCCACCAGCAGAGATTTCCAGAATTCGAACCCCGGGGAGCTGTTTTTT.

The rearrangement uses TRBV11-2 and TRBJ1-1; D is ambiguous. The CDR3 sequence is 12 residues long. V was cut by 11 bases and J by 1 base, with 11 bases left in between. The germline CDR1 and CDR2 sequences are SGHAT and FQNNGV. In DNA form, the CDR3 reads TGTGCCCTCAGGCGGCCGAACACTGAAGCTTTCTTT. It specifies CALRRPNTEAFF.

This clonotype was observed many times. The chain couples TRBV5-1 to TRBJ2-7, with TRBD1 matching over 7 bases. Germline CDR1 reads SGHRS; CDR2 reads YFSETQ. V was pared by 3 bases and J by 6 bases, with 9 bases of the junction left unmatched. CDR3 size: 14 residues. In DNA form, the CDR3 reads TGCGCCAGCAGCTCATCACAGGGGATGCGCGAGCAGTACTTC. It translates to CASSSSQGMREQYF.

This clonotype was counted a few times. The rearrangement uses TRBV7-2 and TRBJ2-1; 8 positions agree with TRBD1. The CDR3 spans 15 residues. Germline CDR1 and CDR2: SGHTA and FQGNSA. V gave up 4 bases and J gave up 10 bases; unmatched junction bases: 12. The CDR3 bases are TGTGCCAGCAGCTGGGGACAGGCTCTGTTGGTGGAGCAGTTCTTC. It translates to CASSWGQALLVEQFF.

This clonotype was seen more than once but under ten times. The chain recombines TRBV30 with TRBJ1-1; TRBD1 aligns across 10 bases. This CDR3 is 15 amino acids long. V trimming: 2 bases; J trimming: 6 bases; junction bases outside the gene matches: 9. CDR1 and CDR2 (germline): GTSNPN, SVGIG (reference sequence). CDR3 amino acids: CAWSLLGQGFAEAFF. The CDR3, as DNA: TGTGCCTGGAGTCTCCTGGGACAGGGGTTCGCTGAAGCTTTCTTT.

This clonotype came up many times. The chain uses TRBV18 and TRBJ2-2; D might be TRBD1 (5 bases). The CDR3 runs 16 residues. Trimming removed 0 bases at V and 1 base at J, with 9 bases between. In germline, CDR1 is KGHSH, CDR2 LQKENI. This chain's CDR3 is CASSPPSGQNTGELFF. CDR3 sequence (DNA): TGTGCCAGCTCACCACCCTCCGGACAGAACACCGGGGAGCTGTTTTTT.

This clonotype was counted a few times. The chain combines TRBV3-1 with TRBJ2-7, with D perhaps TRBD2 (5 bases). This CDR3 comprises 15 residues. V was shortened by 0 bases and J by 4 bases, with 13 bases between the two germline ends. Germline V gives CDR1 LGHDT, CDR2 YNNKEL (reference sequence). This CDR3 is CASSQEAGIGYEQYF. The CDR3 bases are TGTGCCAGCAGCCAAGAGGCGGGTATAGGGTACGAGCAGTACTTC.

This clonotype occurred a few times. The chain joins TRBV4-1 to TRBJ2-6; maybe TRBD1 (6 bases). The germline V and J ends were trimmed by 2 bases and 2 bases, with 10 bases remaining between them. There are 16 residues in the CDR3. The germline V gene has CDR1 MGHRA and CDR2 YSYEKL. The CDR3 DNA is TGCGCCAGCAGCCAACTCCAGGGGACTGGGGCCAACGTCCTGACTTTC. This sequence encodes CASSQLQGTGANVLTF.

The chain links TRBV24-1 to TRBJ1-5; D is unclear. The CDR3 covers 15 residues. V was clipped by 5 bases and J by 4 bases, with 14 bases between them. Looked up from germline, CDR1 is KGHDR and CDR2 is SFDVKD. The CDR3 loop is CATSGAAAPNQPQHF. For the CDR3, the DNA is TGTGCCACCAGTGGTGCGGCAGCTCCTAATCAGCCCCAGCATTTT.

The V gene is TRBV11-3, the J gene TRBJ2-7; D is unclear. Germline-derived CDR1 and CDR2 are SGHNT and YENEEA. V was trimmed by 5 bases and J by 0 bases, leaving 11 bases between them. The CDR3 extends over 14 amino acids. The CDR3 bases are TGTGCCAGCAGCGCCGGCCCCTCCTCCTACGAGCAGTACTTC. This sequence encodes CASSAGPSSYEQYF.

This clonotype was counted only a few times. This chain links TRBV4-1 with TRBJ2-2; 8 bases are a match to TRBD2. CDR1 and CDR2 from the germline V gene are MGHRA and YSYEKL. V lost 2 bases and J lost 5; bases outside the gene matches: 7. The length of the CDR3 is 16 residues. This chain's CDR3 is CASSQSGGAGTGELFF. The DNA of the CDR3 is TGCGCCAGCAGCCAATCCGGGGGGGCCGGGACCGGGGAGCTGTTTTTT.

This clonotype appeared a few times. V is TRBV18 and J is TRBJ1-2; perhaps TRBD1 as D (6 bases). The V gene's germline CDR1 is KGHSH and CDR2 LQKENI. V dropped 2 bases and J dropped 1 base, with 20 bases sitting between them. This CDR3 has 18 amino acids. The CDR3 sequence: CASSPVARQEANNYGYTF. The DNA of the CDR3 is TGTGCCAGCTCACCAGTGGCTAGACAGGAGGCGAATAACTATGGCTACACCTTC.

The gene calls are TRBV18 and TRBJ2-1; 8 nucleotides match TRBD2. Germline V gene data show CDR1 as KGHSH and CDR2 as LQKENI. The CDR3 is made up of 15 amino acids. J gave up 4 bases and V 0 bases, and 2 bases lay outside the gene matches. The CDR3 here is CASSPPSGDYNEQFF. CDR3 in DNA: TGTGCCAGCTCACCACCTAGCGGGGATTACAATGAGCAGTTCTTC.

This clonotype was observed a handful of times. This chain uses TRBV18 with TRBJ1-1, with no clear D. CDR1 and CDR2 (germline): KGHSH, LQKENI. The CDR3 is 16 amino acids. Deletions cut 2 bases from V and 1 base from J, with 14 bases between. CDR3 loop: CASSPSGSRKNTEAFF. In DNA, the CDR3 is TGTGCCAGCTCACCATCCGGAAGCAGAAAGAACACTGAAGCTTTCTTT. Filled out from reference TRBV18 and TRBJ1-1, the complete variable domain reads NAGVMQNPRHLVRRRGQEARLRCSPMKGHSHVYWYRQLPEEGLKFMVYLQKENIIDESGMPKERFSAEFPKEGPSILRIQQVVRGDSAAYFCASSPSGSRKNTEAFFGQGTRLTVV.

The CDR3 sequence: CASSQWEGTEAFF. The DNA of the CDR3 is TGTGCCAGCAGCCAATGGGAGGGCACTGAAGCTTTCTTT. The chain employs TRBV14 and TRBJ1-1; the D is unclear. Trimming removed 2 bases at V and 4 bases at J, with 8 bases between. The CDR3 covers 13 residues. Germline CDR1 is SGHDN and CDR2 is FVKESK.

The chain is built from TRBV4-1 and TRBJ2-2; D ambiguous. The ends were cut back, 2 bases at V and 6 bases at J, with 4 bases in the middle. CDR1 and CDR2 from the germline V gene are MGHRA and YSYEKL. This CDR3 is 12 amino acids long. For the CDR3, the DNA is TGCGCCAGCAGCCAAATCGCCGGGGAGCTGTTTTTT. Translation: CASSQIAGELFF.

The chain employs TRBV10-3 and TRBJ1-1; D unresolved. Looked up from germline, CDR1 is ENHRY and CDR2 is SYGVKD. The CDR3 is made up of 13 amino acids. The ends were cut back, 0 bases at V and 6 bases at J, with 8 bases in the middle. The CDR3 DNA reads TGTGCCATCAGTGAGTCGATGGGTCCTGAAGCTTTCTTT. Protein sequence: CAISESMGPEAFF.